The 20 T cell receptor beta chains below all came from one sample that was sequenced in a study of T cell repertoires in cytomegalovirus infection (dated by TCRdb to between 2017 and 2020). TCRdb shows the sequencer as Illumina HiSeq 1500. TCRdb ran its own pipeline on the public reads, namely fastp trimming at Q25 and MiXCR clone calling, and kept in-frame beta chains. One record per CDR3 amino acid sequence lists the most common genes and DNA. The sample has around 740,000 distinct CDR3 sequences on record, 35% to 45% of them singletons. The ten most abundant clones make up roughly 2.8% of the sample. Sequencing input: PBMCs. Receptors originate from a human donor in good health (CMV status not recorded). Some clones in this sample may be carry-over from other donors' samples.

This chain links TRBV20-1 with TRBJ2-2; D not resolved. V dropped 0 bases and J dropped 1 base, with 6 bases sitting between them. The CDR3 has 14 amino acids. Germline values: CDR1 DFQATT, CDR2 SNEGSKA (reference sequence). Here the CDR3 DNA reads TGCAGTGCTAGAGAGAAAGGGAACACCGGGGAGCTGTTTTTT. Translating gives CSAREKGNTGELFF.

V gene TRBV19 combines with J gene TRBJ1-5; perhaps TRBD1 as D (5 bases). V lost 1 base and J 6 bases, leaving 19 bases between the germline ends. Germline values: CDR1 LNHDA, CDR2 SQIVND (reference sequence). This CDR3 region has 17 residues. CDR3 amino acids: CASSIGGGISFAQPQHF. Here the CDR3 DNA reads TGTGCCAGTAGTATAGGTGGGGGAATTTCATTCGCTCAGCCCCAGCATTTT.

This clonotype was seen only a few times. The chain's CDR3 is CASSPRLYTDTQYF. Here the CDR3 DNA reads TGTGCCAGCAGTCCGCGACTTTACACAGATACGCAGTATTTT. The genes are TRBV12-3 or TRBV12-4 and TRBJ2-3; D not certain. The V gene lost 5 bases and the J gene lost 2 bases, with 11 bases spanning the gap. The CDR3 runs 14 residues.

This clonotype has at least ten counts. The V and J genes are TRBV7-8 and TRBJ1-1; 7 nucleotides match TRBD1. The germline V gene has CDR1 SGHVS and CDR2 FQNEAQ. The CDR3 is 14 residues long. V shed 1 base, J shed 4 bases, and the junction held 3 bases outside the gene matches. The DNA of the CDR3 is TGTGCCAGCAGCTTAGTCCACAGGGGCACTGAAGCTTTCTTT. Protein: CASSLVHRGTEAFF. Together with reference TRBV7-8 and TRBJ1-1, the CDR3 gives the full variable domain: GAGVSQSPRYKVAKRGQDVALRCDPISGHVSLFWYQQALGQGPEFLTYFQNEAQLDKSGLPSDRFFAERPEGSVSTLKIQRTQQEDSAVYLCASSLVHRGTEAFFGQGTRLTVV.

The gene calls are TRBV20-1 and TRBJ1-5; the D is unclear. This CDR3 contains 15 residues. Trimming removed 4 bases from V and 2 bases from J, with 15 bases in between. Germline CDR1 DFQATT, CDR2 SNEGSKA (reference sequence). The CDR3 DNA sequence: TGCAGTGCTACCGTGCGGGAGATAGGCAATCAGCCCCAGCATTTT. Translated, it gives CSATVREIGNQPQHF.

The chain joins TRBV15 to TRBJ2-7; 7 positions match TRBD1. After removal of 5 bases from V and 8 bases from J, the junction contained 27 bases not matched to a gene. This CDR3 comprises 19 residues. Looked up from germline, CDR1 is LNHNV and CDR2 is YYDKDF (reference sequence). CDR3 region: CATSPRRGIGGTALTQQYF. For the CDR3, the DNA is TGTGCCACCAGCCCACGTAGGGGAATAGGGGGCACTGCTCTTACTCAGCAGTACTTC.

This clonotype was seen only a few times. The chain uses TRBV30 and TRBJ1-3, with D possibly being TRBD1 (6 bases). CDR3 length: 12 amino acids. The V end lost 1 base, the J end lost 11 bases, and 12 bases lay between the germline ends. Germline V gene lookup returns CDR1 GTSNPN and CDR2 SVGIG (reference sequence). The CDR3 reads CAWSATGISIYF. The CDR3 DNA sequence: TGTGCCTGGAGTGCCACAGGGATCTCCATATATTTT.

Here the CDR3 DNA reads TGTGCCAGCAGCCGGACAGGTTTGGAGCCCCAGCATTTT. It yields the protein CASSRTGLEPQHF. The gene calls are TRBV7-9 and TRBJ1-5, with 7 positions matching TRBD1. The junction had 6 bases not matched to a gene; V was cut back by 5 bases and J by 8 bases. CDR1 SEHNR and CDR2 FQNEAQ come from the germline V gene (reference sequence). The CDR3 covers 13 residues.

V gene TRBV4-1 combines with J gene TRBJ2-7; D remains ambiguous. The CDR3 spans 14 residues. Germline CDR1 reads MGHRA; CDR2 reads YSYEKL. The V end lost 3 bases, the J end lost 1 base, and 10 bases lay between the germline ends. In nucleotides, the CDR3 is TGCGCCAGCAGCCACCCTGCCAGATCCTACGAGCAGTACTTC. This translates into CASSHPARSYEQYF.

This clonotype was seen repeatedly, ten times or more. The chain couples TRBV7-2 to TRBJ2-1, with TRBD2 matching 13 bases. Germline CDR1 SGHTA, CDR2 FQGNSA. The V gene end was trimmed by 6 bases and the J gene end by 9 bases; junction bases not matched to a gene: 8. The CDR3 extends over 15 amino acids. CDR3 in amino acids: CASRTTSGRASEQFF. The CDR3 DNA is TGTGCCAGCAGAACTACTAGCGGGAGGGCCTCTGAGCAGTTCTTC.

V usage is TRBV2 and J usage is TRBJ2-5, with 7 bases that match TRBD1. Trimming removed 6 bases from V and 5 bases from J; junction bases left unmatched: 9. CDR1 is SNHLY, CDR2 FYNNEI, per germline. There are 14 residues in the CDR3. Here the CDR3 reads CASRTGPESETQYF. The CDR3, as DNA: TGTGCCAGCAGGACAGGGCCAGAATCGGAGACCCAGTACTTC.

This clonotype was counted at least ten times. V and J are TRBV7-2 and TRBJ2-7; 8 positions match TRBD2. The CDR3 sequence is 14 residues long. The junction had 0 bases not matched to a gene; V was cut back by 0 bases and J by 2 bases. Germline CDR1 and CDR2: SGHTA and FQGNSA. The CDR3 sequence: CASSLASGAYEQYF. The CDR3 DNA reads as TGTGCCAGCAGCTTAGCTAGCGGGGCCTACGAGCAGTACTTC.

The CDR3 nucleotides are TGTGCCAGTACCCCGGACGGGTTGGATACGCAGTATTTT. It translates to CASTPDGLDTQYF. The V gene is TRBV19, the J gene TRBJ2-3; D is ambiguous. Trimming pared 7 bases from V and 6 bases from J, leaving 14 bases between. CDR1 is LNHDA and CDR2 is SQIVND in the germline V gene (reference sequence). CDR3 length: 13 residues. The full variable domain, completed using reference TRBV19 and TRBJ2-3, is DGGITQSPKYLFRKEGQNVTLSCEQNLNHDAMYWYRQDPGQGLRLIYYSQIVNDFQKGDIAEGYSVSREKKESFPLTVTSAQKNPTAFYLCASTPDGLDTQYFGPGTRLTVL.

At least ten counts were recorded for this clonotype. V usage is TRBV6-1 and J usage is TRBJ2-6; D may be TRBD1 or TRBD2 (5 bases each). V was shortened by 6 bases and J by 2 bases, with 11 bases between the two germline ends. The CDR3 is made up of 15 amino acids. Germline CDR1 and CDR2: MNHNS and SASEGT. The CDR3 protein is CASRPGAAGANVLTF. The CDR3 nucleotides are TGTGCCAGCAGGCCCGGGGCGGCTGGGGCCAACGTCCTGACTTTC.

This clonotype is a singleton in its sample. At one boundary the junction diverges from the germline segment, which might be a read error. The chain couples TRBV6-1 to TRBJ2-1; 10 bases align to TRBD2. CDR1 is MNHNS, CDR2 SASEGT, per germline. The CDR3 loop spans 17 amino acids. CDR3 bases: TGTGCCAGCAGTGAAGAGGGCCTAGCGGGAGAGGCAAATGAGAAGTTCTTC. Its translation: CASSEEGLAGEANEKFF.

This chain uses TRBV7-2 with TRBJ1-2; D is unresolved. Germline V CDR1 and CDR2: SGHTA, FQGNSA. Trimming pared 4 bases from V and 3 bases from J, leaving 18 bases between. The CDR3 is 16 amino acids. Here the CDR3 reads CASSSVTLQGYYGYTF. In DNA form, the CDR3 reads TGTGCCAGCAGCTCCGTCACCTTACAAGGCTACTATGGCTACACCTTC.

This clonotype was picked up one time. V gene TRBV7-4 combines with J gene TRBJ1-3; D gene uncertain. The CDR3 loop spans 11 amino acids. Looked up from germline, CDR1 is SGHVT and CDR2 is SQSDAQ. CDR3 protein: CALYGGNTIYF. In DNA form, the CDR3 reads TGTGCTTTGTACGGCGGAAACACCATATATTTT.

The genes are TRBV7-2 and TRBJ1-6; a weak D match, TRBD1 (5 bases). Trimming took off 4 bases at V and 9 bases at J, with 13 bases between the two ends. The germline V gene has CDR1 SGHTA and CDR2 FQGNSA. The CDR3 has 14 amino acids. CDR3 coding DNA: TGTGCCAGCAGCTGGCAGGGCATGGGTTCACCCCTCCACTTT. As protein: CASSWQGMGSPLHF. Drawing the rest from reference TRBV7-2 and TRBJ1-6, the complete variable domain is GAGVSQSPSNKVTEKGKDVELRCDPISGHTALYWYRQSLGQGLEFLIYFQGNSAPDKSGLPSDRFSAERTGGSVSTLTIQRTQQEDSAVYLCASSWQGMGSPLHFGNGTRLTVT.

Comments on this clonotype: This clone may be a read error of a much larger clone one base away. V is TRBV28 and J is TRBJ2-7; 7 bases agree with TRBD1. Germline values: CDR1 MDHEN, CDR2 SYDVKM. J was trimmed by 5 bases and V by 2 bases; bases with no gene match: 6. The length of the CDR3 is 14 residues. The CDR3 reads CASSLGTGVHEQYF. In nucleotides, the CDR3 is TGTGCCAGCAGTTTAGGAACAGGGGTTCACGAGCAGTACTTC.

The V and J genes are TRBV28 and TRBJ1-6; 7 bases agree with TRBD1. V lost 4 bases, J lost 12 bases, and 12 bases stayed unmatched. Germline CDR1 is MDHEN and CDR2 is SYDVKM. This CDR3 is built from 15 residues. The CDR3 coding sequence is TGTGCCAGCAGTTCCCGACAGGGAACGTCGATACCCCTCCACTTT. Translating gives CASSSRQGTSIPLHF.